This TCR beta chain comes out of a study of blood T cell repertoires in COVID-19. Across the study: PBMCs, B-cell-depleted T cells, or T cells were the source of the cDNA or gDNA that made up the material.

The ends lost 5 bases at V and 5 bases at J; junction bases unmatched: 7. The germline gives CDR1 LNHDA, CDR2 SQIVND (reference sequence). This CDR3 region has 14 residues. Data came from immunoSEQ multiplex PCR; TCRdb stores just in-frame clones and leaves some out. Of roughly 100,000 clones listed, roughly nine tenths are singletons. The chain carries TRBV19 and TRBJ2-7; 9 bases match TRBD1. The specimen was peripheral blood. The sequence was obtained from a human donor in a cohort sampled during active COVID-19. In nucleotides, the CDR3 is TGTGCCAGTAGTTCACAGGGGGCCGATCACGAGCAGTACTTC. Amino acids: CASSSQGADHEQYF. The full variable domain, with the rest looked up from reference TRBV19 and TRBJ2-7, is DGGITQSPKYLFRKEGQNVTLSCEQNLNHDAMYWYRQDPGQGLRLIYYSQIVNDFQKGDIAEGYSVSREKKESFPLTVTSAQKNPTAFYLCASSSQGADHEQYFGPGTRLTVT.